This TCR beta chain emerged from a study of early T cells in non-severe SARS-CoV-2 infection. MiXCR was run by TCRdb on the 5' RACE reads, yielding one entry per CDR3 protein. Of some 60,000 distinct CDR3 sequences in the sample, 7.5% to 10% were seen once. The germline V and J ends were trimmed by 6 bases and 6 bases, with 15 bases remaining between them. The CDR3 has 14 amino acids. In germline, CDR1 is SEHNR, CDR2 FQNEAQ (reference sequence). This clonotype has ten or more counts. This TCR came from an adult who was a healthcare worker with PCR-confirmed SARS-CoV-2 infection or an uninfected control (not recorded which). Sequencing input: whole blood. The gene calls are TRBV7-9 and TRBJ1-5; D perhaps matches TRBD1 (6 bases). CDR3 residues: CASSVSGEGQPQHF. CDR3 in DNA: TGTGCCAGCAGTGTTTCAGGGGAGGGTCAGCCCCAGCATTTT.